Each of the 6 T cell receptor beta chains below was sequenced from the same sample in a study of T cell repertoires in cytomegalovirus infection. TCRdb redid the calling of the reads with MiXCR, one entry per CDR3 protein. The data show about 60,000 distinct CDR3 sequences, about 33% seen once. The antigens these receptors bind are not known. Sequenced: PBMCs, sequenced either directly or after in vitro stimulation (not recorded which). These receptors all stem from a human donor in good health (CMV status not recorded). Some clones in this sample may be carry-over from other donors' samples.

This chain connects TRBV11-2 to TRBJ2-5; 12 positions agree with TRBD2. V lost 2 bases to trimming and J lost 0 bases; unmatched junction nucleotides: 1. Germline V gives CDR1 SGHAT, CDR2 FQNNGV. The CDR3 length is 16 residues. DNA of the CDR3: TGTGCCAGCAGCTTACTAGCGGGAGGGTACCAAGAGACCCAGTACTTC. This translates into CASSLLAGGYQETQYF.

The rearrangement joins TRBV6-2 or TRBV6-3 to TRBJ1-1; 8 nucleotides line up with TRBD1. The CDR3 covers 13 residues. CDR1 MNHEY and CDR2 SVGEGT come from the germline V gene. Trimming at V came to 5 bases and at J to 4 bases, leaving 3 bases not matched to a gene. CDR3 coding DNA: TGTGCCAGCAGTACCGGGACAGGCACTGAAGCTTTCTTT. Amino acids: CASSTGTGTEAFF.

This clonotype was seen just once. The V and J genes are TRBV7-2 and TRBJ2-1; the D is unclear. Germline V gene lookup returns CDR1 SGHTA and CDR2 FQGNSA. The CDR3 runs 16 residues. With 5 bases removed from V and 5 bases from J, the gap between germline ends came to 19 bases. The CDR3 DNA is TGTGCCAGCAGCGTATCCTCCTCTGGACGGGACAATGAGCAGTTCTTC. Translation gives CASSVSSSGRDNEQFF.

The chain carries TRBV7-6 and TRBJ2-7, with 9 bases identical to TRBD1. With V trimmed by 5 bases and J by 0 bases, 2 bases remained unmatched. CDR3 size: 14 residues. CDR1 is SGHVS, CDR2 FNYEAQ, per germline. DNA for the CDR3: TGTGCCAGCAGCCCGACAGGGGGCTCCTACGAGCAGTACTTC. It is translated as CASSPTGGSYEQYF. Based on the CDR3 plus reference TRBV7-6 and TRBJ2-7, the full variable domain is GAGVSQSPRYKVTKRGQDVALRCDPISGHVSLYWYRQALGQGPEFLTYFNYEAQQDKSGLPNDRFSAERPEGSISTLTIQRTEQRDSAMYRCASSPTGGSYEQYFGPGTRLTVT.

This clonotype was seen only a few times. V and J are TRBV11-2 and TRBJ1-1; possibly TRBD1 for D (5 bases). The V gene's germline CDR1 is SGHAT and CDR2 FQNNGV. V was shortened by 1 base and J by 1 base, with 13 bases between the two germline ends. CDR3 length: 16 residues. CDR3 sequence reads: CASSLGGTSPNTEAFF. The CDR3 coding sequence is TGTGCCAGCAGCTTAGGAGGGACGAGTCCGAACACTGAAGCTTTCTTT.

This clonotype has a handful of counts. The chain joins TRBV29-1 to TRBJ2-1, with TRBD1 matching over 9 bases. There are 16 residues in the CDR3. Germline V gene lookup returns CDR1 SQVTM and CDR2 ANQGSEA. With V trimmed by 6 bases and J by 5 bases, 14 bases remained unmatched. CDR3 region: CSVERRLGTGHNEQFF. Written as DNA, the CDR3 is TGCAGCGTCGAACGCAGGCTCGGGACAGGGCACAATGAGCAGTTCTTC.